This TCR beta chain was obtained from a study of blood T cells in healthy people across ages. A second PCR of about 7 to 12 cycles used a sample-barcoded 5' primer and a J-beta primer mix. A minimum of 3 million CDR3-containing paired-end reads was obtained for each sample. TCRdb ran MiXCR on the 5' RACE reads and lists one entry per CDR3 protein. The data show around 1,800,000 distinct CDR3 sequences, 39% seen once. To note about this clonotype: One end of the junction does not line up with germline, which may come from a read error.

The origin of this receptor is a human donor in good health. Sample: blood.

CDR3 in DNA: TGTGCCGGCAGCCAAGGACGGACAGGGCTCACTGAGCAGTTCTTC. It codes for CAGSQGRTGLTEQFF. This rearrangement joins TRBV4-2 to TRBJ2-1; 8 bases agree with TRBD1. The CDR3 covers 15 residues. Germline values: CDR1 LGHNA, CDR2 YNFKEQ.